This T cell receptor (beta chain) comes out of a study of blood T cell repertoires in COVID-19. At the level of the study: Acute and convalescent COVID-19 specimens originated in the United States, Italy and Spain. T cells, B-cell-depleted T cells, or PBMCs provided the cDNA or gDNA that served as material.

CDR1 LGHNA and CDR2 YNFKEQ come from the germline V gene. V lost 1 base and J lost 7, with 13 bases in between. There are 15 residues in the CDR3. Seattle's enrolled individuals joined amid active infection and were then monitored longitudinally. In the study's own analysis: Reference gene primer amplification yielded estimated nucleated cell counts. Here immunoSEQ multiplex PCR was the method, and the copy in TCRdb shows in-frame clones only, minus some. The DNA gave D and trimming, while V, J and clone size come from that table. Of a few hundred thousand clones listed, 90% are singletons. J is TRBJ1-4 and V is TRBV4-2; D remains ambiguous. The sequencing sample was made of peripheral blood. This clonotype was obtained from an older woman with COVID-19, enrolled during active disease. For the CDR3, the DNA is TGTGCCAGCAGCCAAGTTGAAACGAGATTTGAAAAACTGTTTTTT. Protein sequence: CASSQVETRFEKLFF.